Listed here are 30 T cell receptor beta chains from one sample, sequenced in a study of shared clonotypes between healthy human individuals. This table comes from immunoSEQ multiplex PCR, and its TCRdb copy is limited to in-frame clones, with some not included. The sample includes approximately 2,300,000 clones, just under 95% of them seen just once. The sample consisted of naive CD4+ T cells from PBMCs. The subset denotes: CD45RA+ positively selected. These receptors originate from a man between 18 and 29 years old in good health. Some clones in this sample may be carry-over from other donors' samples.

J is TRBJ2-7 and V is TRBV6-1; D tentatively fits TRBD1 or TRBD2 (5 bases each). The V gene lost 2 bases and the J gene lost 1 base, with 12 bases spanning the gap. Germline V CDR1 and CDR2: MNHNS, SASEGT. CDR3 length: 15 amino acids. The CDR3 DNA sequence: TGTGCCAGCAGTGAAAATGTGGGGGTGTCCTACGAGCAGTACTTC. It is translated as CASSENVGVSYEQYF.

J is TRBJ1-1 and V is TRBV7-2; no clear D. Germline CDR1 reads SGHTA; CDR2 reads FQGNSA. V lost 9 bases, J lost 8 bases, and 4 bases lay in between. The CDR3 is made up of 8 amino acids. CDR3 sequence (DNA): TGTGCCAGTCCAGAAGCTTTCTTT. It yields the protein CASPEAFF.

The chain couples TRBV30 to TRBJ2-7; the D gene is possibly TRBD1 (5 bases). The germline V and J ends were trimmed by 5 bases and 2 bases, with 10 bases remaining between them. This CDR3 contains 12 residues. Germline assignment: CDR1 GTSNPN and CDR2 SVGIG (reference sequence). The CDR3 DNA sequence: TGTGCCTGGGCCAAGGGGACCTACGAGCAGTACTTC. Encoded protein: CAWAKGTYEQYF.

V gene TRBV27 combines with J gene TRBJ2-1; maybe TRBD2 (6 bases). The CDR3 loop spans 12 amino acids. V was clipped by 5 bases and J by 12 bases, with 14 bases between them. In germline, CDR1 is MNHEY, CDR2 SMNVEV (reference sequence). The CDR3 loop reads CASSPQTRRQFF. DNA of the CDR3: TGTGCCAGCAGTCCGCAGACTAGGAGGCAGTTCTTC.

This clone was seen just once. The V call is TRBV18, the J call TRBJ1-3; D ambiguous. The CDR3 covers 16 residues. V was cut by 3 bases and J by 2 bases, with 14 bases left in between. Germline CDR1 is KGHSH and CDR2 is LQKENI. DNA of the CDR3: TGTGCCAGCTCACCCCTAGGCGCCAAGACTGGAAACACCATATATTTT. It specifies CASSPLGAKTGNTIYF.

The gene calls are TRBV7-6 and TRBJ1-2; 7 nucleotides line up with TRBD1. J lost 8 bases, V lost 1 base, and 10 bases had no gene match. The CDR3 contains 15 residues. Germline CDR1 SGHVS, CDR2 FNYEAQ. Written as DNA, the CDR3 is TGTGCCAGCAGCTTAGGCAGGGGGGAATCGCGAGGCTACACCTTC. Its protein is CASSLGRGESRGYTF.

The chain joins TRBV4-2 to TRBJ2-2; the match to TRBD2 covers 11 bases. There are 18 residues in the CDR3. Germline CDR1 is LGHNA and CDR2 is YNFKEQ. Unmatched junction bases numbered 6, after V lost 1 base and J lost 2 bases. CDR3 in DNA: TGTGCCAGCAGCCAAGGCCTAGCGGGAGGCGACAACACCGGGGAGCTGTTTTTT. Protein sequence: CASSQGLAGGDNTGELFF.

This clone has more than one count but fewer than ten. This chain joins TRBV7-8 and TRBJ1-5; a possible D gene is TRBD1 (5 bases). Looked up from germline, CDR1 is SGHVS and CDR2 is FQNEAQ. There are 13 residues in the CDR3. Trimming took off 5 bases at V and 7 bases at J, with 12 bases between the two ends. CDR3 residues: CASSPTGRQPQHF. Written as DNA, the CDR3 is TGTGCCAGCAGCCCCACAGGTCGCCAGCCCCAGCATTTT.

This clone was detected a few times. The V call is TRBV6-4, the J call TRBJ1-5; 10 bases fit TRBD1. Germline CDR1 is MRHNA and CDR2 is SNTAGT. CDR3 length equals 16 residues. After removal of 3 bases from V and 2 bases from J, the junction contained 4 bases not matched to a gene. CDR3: CASSEDRGSGNQPQHF. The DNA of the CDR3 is TGTGCCAGCAGTGAGGACAGGGGGAGCGGCAATCAGCCCCAGCATTTT.

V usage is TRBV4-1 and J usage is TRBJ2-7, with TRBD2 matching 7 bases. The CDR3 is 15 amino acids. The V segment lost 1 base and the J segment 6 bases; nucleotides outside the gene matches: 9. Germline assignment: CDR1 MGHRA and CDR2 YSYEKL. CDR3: CASSQGMTGGGEQYF. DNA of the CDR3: TGCGCCAGCAGCCAAGGGATGACCGGCGGGGGCGAGCAGTACTTC.

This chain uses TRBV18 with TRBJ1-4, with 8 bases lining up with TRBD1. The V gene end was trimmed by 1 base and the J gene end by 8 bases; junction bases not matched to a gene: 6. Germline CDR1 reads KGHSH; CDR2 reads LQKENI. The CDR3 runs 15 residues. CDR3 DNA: TGTGCCAGCTCACCACGGACAGGGAGTGGCGAAAAACTGTTTTTT. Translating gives CASSPRTGSGEKLFF.

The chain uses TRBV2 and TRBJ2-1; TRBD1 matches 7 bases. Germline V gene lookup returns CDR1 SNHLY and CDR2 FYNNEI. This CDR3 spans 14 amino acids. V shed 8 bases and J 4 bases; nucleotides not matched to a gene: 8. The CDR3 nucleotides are TGTGCCAGCGCCCCCAGGGGGTCATACAATGAGCAGTTCTTC. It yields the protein CASAPRGSYNEQFF.

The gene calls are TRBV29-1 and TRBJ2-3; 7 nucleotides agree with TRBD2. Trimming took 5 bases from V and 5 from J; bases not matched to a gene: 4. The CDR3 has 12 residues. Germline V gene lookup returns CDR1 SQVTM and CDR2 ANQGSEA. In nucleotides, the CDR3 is TGCAGCGTTAGACTAGCAGTAGATACGCAGTATTTT. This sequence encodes CSVRLAVDTQYF.

As DNA, the CDR3 is TGTGCCAGCGTATCCCCAGGGAGACGTGGCTACACCTTC. The encoded protein is CASVSPGRRGYTF. This chain uses TRBV28 with TRBJ1-2; D possibly corresponds to TRBD1 (5 bases). V gave up 8 bases and J gave up 7 bases, with 17 bases separating them. The CDR3 is made up of 13 amino acids. The germline V gene has CDR1 MDHEN and CDR2 SYDVKM.

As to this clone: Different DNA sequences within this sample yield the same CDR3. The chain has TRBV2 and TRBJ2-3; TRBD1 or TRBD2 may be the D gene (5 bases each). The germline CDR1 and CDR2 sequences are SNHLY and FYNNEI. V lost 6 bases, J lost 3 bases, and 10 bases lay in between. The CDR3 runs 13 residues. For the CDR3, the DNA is TGTGCCAGCAGCCGGGACCTTACAGATACGCAGTATTTT. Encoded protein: CASSRDLTDTQYF.

CDR3 in DNA: TGCGCCAGCAGTGAGTCGACAAGTTTGGACGAGCAGTACTTC. It is translated as CASSESTSLDEQYF. The J gene is TRBJ2-7, the V gene TRBV10-1; no reliable D call. The V gene lost 0 bases and the J gene lost 5 bases, with 11 bases spanning the gap. This CDR3 comprises 14 residues. Germline V gives CDR1 WNHNN, CDR2 SYGVQD (reference sequence).

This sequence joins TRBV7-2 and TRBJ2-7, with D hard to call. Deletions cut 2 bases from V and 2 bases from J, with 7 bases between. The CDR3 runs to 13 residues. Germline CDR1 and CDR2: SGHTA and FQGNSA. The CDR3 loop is CASSLPNAYEQYF. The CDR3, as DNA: TGTGCCAGCAGCTTACCGAATGCCTACGAGCAGTACTTC.

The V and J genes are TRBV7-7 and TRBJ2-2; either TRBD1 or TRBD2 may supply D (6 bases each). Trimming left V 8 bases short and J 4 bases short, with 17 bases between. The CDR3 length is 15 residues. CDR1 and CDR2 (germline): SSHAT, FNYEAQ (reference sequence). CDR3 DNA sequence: TGTGCCAGCGCGCCGGGGGCGTTGGCCACCGGGGAGCTGTTTTTT. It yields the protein CASAPGALATGELFF.

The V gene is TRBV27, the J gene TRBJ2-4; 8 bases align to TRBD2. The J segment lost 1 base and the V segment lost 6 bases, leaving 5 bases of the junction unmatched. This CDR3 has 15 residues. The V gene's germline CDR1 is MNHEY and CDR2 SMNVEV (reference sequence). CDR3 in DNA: TGTGCCAGCAGGTCGGGAGGGCCGGCCAAAAACATTCAGTACTTC. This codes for CASRSGGPAKNIQYF.

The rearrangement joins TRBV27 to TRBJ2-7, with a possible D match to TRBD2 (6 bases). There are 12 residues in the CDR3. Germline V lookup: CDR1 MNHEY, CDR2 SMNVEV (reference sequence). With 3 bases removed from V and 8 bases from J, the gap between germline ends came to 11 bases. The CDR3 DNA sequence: TGTGCCAGCAGTTTCGGGGGTCGGCAGCAGTACTTC. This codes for CASSFGGRQQYF.

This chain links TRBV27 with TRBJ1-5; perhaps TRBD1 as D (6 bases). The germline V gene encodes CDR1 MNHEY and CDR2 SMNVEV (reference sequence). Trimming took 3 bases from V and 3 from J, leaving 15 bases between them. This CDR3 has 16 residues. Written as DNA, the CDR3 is TGTGCCAGCAGTTTTGGGGGGGCACGTCTCAATCAGCCCCAGCATTTT. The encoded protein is CASSFGGARLNQPQHF.

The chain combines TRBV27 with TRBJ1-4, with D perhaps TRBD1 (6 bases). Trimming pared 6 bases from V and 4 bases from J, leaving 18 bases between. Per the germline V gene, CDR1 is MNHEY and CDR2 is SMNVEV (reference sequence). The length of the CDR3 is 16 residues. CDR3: CASSPIRGRFNEKLFF. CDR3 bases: TGTGCCAGCAGCCCGATCCGGGGGCGATTTAATGAAAAACTGTTTTTT.

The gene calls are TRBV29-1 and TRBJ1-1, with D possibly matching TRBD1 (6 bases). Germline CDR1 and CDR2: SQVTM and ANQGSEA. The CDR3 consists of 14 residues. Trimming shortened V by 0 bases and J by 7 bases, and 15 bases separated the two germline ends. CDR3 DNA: TGCAGCGTTGAAGATGGGGGCAGGGGCGATGAAGCTTTCTTT. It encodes CSVEDGGRGDEAFF.

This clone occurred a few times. CDR3 protein: CASSLGPDRENIQYF. CDR3 DNA: TGCGCCAGCAGCTTGGGGCCGGACAGGGAAAACATTCAGTACTTC. This sequence joins TRBV5-1 and TRBJ2-4; 8 nucleotides match TRBD1. The V gene's germline CDR1 is SGHRS and CDR2 YFSETQ. The CDR3 is made up of 15 amino acids. With V trimmed by 0 bases and J by 5 bases, 4 bases remained unmatched. The whole variable domain, remainder taken from reference TRBV5-1 and TRBJ2-4, is KAGVTQTPRYLIKTRGQQVTLSCSPISGHRSVSWYQQTPGQGLQFLFEYFSETQRNKGNFPGRFSGRQFSNSRSEMNVSTLELGDSALYLCASSLGPDRENIQYFGAGTRLSVL.

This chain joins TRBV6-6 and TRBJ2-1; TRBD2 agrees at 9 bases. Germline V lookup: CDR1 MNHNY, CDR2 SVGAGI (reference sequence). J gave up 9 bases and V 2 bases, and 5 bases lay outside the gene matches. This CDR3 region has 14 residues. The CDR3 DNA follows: TGTGCCAGCAGTTACCGTAGCGGGAGTTCTGAGCAGTTCTTC. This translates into CASSYRSGSSEQFF.

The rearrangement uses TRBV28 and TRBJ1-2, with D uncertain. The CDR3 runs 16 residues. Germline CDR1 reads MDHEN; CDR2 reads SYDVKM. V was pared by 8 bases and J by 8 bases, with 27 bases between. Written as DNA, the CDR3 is TGTGCCAGCCAGTTGGCCGCGACTCTTACCGGGATGGGCTACACCTTC. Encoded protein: CASQLAATLTGMGYTF.

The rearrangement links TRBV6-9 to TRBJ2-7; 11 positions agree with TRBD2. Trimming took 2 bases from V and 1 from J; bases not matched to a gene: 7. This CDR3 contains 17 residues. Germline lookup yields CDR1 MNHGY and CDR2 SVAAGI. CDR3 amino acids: CASSYASGRRASYEQYF. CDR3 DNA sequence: TGTGCCAGCAGTTATGCTAGCGGGAGGCGAGCTTCCTACGAGCAGTACTTC.

The DNA for the CDR3 is TGTGCCAGTAGTATAACTAGTTACGCCTACGAGCAGTACTTC. Translation: CASSITSYAYEQYF. This chain joins TRBV19 and TRBJ2-7; D perhaps matches TRBD2 (5 bases). This CDR3 spans 14 amino acids. The V gene lost 2 bases and the J gene lost 2 bases, with 10 bases spanning the gap. Germline loops: CDR1 LNHDA, CDR2 SQIVND (reference sequence).

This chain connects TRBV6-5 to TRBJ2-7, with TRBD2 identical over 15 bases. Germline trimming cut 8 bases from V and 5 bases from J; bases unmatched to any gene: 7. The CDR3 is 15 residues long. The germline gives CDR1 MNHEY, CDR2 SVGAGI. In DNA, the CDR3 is TGTGCCAGCGGGGGACTAGCGGGAGGCGAGAACGAGCAGTACTTC. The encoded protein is CASGGLAGGENEQYF.

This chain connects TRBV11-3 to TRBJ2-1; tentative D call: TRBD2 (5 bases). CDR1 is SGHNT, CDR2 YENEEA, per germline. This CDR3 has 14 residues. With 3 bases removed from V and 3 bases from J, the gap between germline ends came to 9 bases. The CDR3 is CASSFEGNYNEQFF. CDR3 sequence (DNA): TGTGCCAGCAGCTTTGAGGGAAACTACAATGAGCAGTTCTTC.